The source of this T cell receptor (beta chain) is a study of cytomegalovirus exposure and HLA in healthy donors. Study results and limitations: TCR clusters originating in the first cohort tended to co-occur in the 120 validation repertoires, according to a later analysis. TCR beta chains numbering about 160 were designated cytomegalovirus-associated.

Measured with immunoSEQ multiplex PCR; TCRdb has only the in-frame clones, and not every one. Of more than 250,000 clones listed, 70% to 90% were seen once; the top ten hold 0.65% to 0.85%. To note about this clone: The antigen is unknown.

The CDR3 consists of 16 residues. Germline CDR1 MNHNS, CDR2 SASEGT. V dropped 3 bases and J dropped 7; count of bases not matched to a gene: 10. The sequenced sample consisted of PBMCs. This chain uses TRBV6-1 with TRBJ1-5, with 9 positions matching TRBD1. This clonotype originated in a woman aged 18-35 years in good health and CMV-seronegative. The CDR3 region has the DNA TGTGCCAGCAGTGACCGGGACAGGGAATTGGGCCAGCCCCAGCATTTT. Its translation is CASSDRDRELGQPQHF.